The 7 T cell receptor beta chains given below trace back to one sample, sequenced in a study of cytomegalovirus exposure and HLA in healthy donors. Primers for the PCR totalled 60 Vbeta and 13 Jbeta. Assay: immunoSEQ multiplex PCR; the TCRdb copy retains only in-frame clones and omits some. Of roughly 200,000 clones listed, 70% to 80% are singletons. The sequenced sample was PBMCs. All receptors derive from a girl aged 10-17 years in good health and CMV-seropositive.

This clone turned up a few times. The rearrangement links TRBV9 to TRBJ1-2; TRBD1 matches at 12 bases. J gave up 6 bases and V 0 bases, and 6 bases lay outside the gene matches. CDR1 SGDLS and CDR2 YYNGEE come from the germline V gene. The CDR3 runs to 16 residues. Written as DNA, the CDR3 is TGTGCCAGCAGCGTAGATGGGACAGGGGGCGCAGATGGCTACACCTTC. Translation: CASSVDGTGGADGYTF.

In its sample, this clone was seen once. V is TRBV4-3 and J is TRBJ2-1, with 9 bases fitting TRBD2. Germline loops: CDR1 LGHNA, CDR2 YSLEER. CDR3 size: 17 residues. Losses at the gene ends were 1 base for V and 1 base for J; bases not matched to a gene: 5. The CDR3 spells CASSQGAGGESYNEQFF. In nucleotides, the CDR3 is TGCGCCAGCAGCCAAGGAGCGGGGGGCGAATCCTACAATGAGCAGTTCTTC.

The rearrangement uses TRBV5-1 and TRBJ2-5; 9 bases align to TRBD1. J gave up 4 bases and V 2 bases, and 6 bases lay outside the gene matches. CDR1 is SGHRS and CDR2 is YFSETQ in the germline V gene. This CDR3 spans 15 amino acids. The CDR3 loop reads CASSFRTGAVETQYF. CDR3 sequence (DNA): TGCGCCAGCAGCTTCCGGACAGGGGCCGTAGAGACCCAGTACTTC. Full variable domain (rest looked up from reference TRBV5-1 and TRBJ2-5): KAGVTQTPRYLIKTRGQQVTLSCSPISGHRSVSWYQQTPGQGLQFLFEYFSETQRNKGNFPGRFSGRQFSNSRSEMNVSTLELGDSALYLCASSFRTGAVETQYFGPGTRLLVL.

The chain employs TRBV19 and TRBJ1-5; 8 positions match TRBD1. Trimming removed 10 bases from V and 5 bases from J; junction bases left unmatched: 4. CDR1 is LNHDA, CDR2 SQIVND, per germline (reference sequence). CDR3 length: 12 residues. The CDR3 bases are TGTGCCACCCGACAGGGGTATCAGCCCCAGCATTTT. Its protein product is CATRQGYQPQHF.

The V and J genes are TRBV7-7 and TRBJ2-7, with a weak D call TRBD2 (7 bases). The CDR3 covers 13 residues. Trimming removed 5 bases at V and 6 bases at J, with 14 bases between. Germline values: CDR1 SSHAT, CDR2 FNYEAQ (reference sequence). The CDR3 coding sequence is TGTGCCAGCAGCCCAGGGGAGGGAGGCGAGCAGTACTTC. Its protein is CASSPGEGGEQYF.

This sequence joins TRBV4-1 and TRBJ2-2; possible D gene TRBD1, 6 bases. This CDR3 is built from 16 residues. CDR1 is MGHRA and CDR2 is YSYEKL in the germline V gene. The V and J ends lost 5 bases and 4 bases respectively, with 17 bases between them. The CDR3 bases are TGCGCCAGCAGCTTAACGACAGGAAGGGCCACCGGGGAGCTGTTTTTT. The encoded protein is CASSLTTGRATGELFF.

This chain links TRBV9 with TRBJ2-1; 10 bases map to TRBD2. The CDR3 is made up of 18 amino acids. CDR1 SGDLS and CDR2 YYNGEE come from the germline V gene. V lost 0 bases to trimming and J lost 7 bases; unmatched junction nucleotides: 13. The CDR3 bases are TGTGCCAGCAGCGTAGCTACAGGGGGAGCTAGCGGGGGAAATGAGCAGTTCTTC. Residues: CASSVATGGASGGNEQFF.